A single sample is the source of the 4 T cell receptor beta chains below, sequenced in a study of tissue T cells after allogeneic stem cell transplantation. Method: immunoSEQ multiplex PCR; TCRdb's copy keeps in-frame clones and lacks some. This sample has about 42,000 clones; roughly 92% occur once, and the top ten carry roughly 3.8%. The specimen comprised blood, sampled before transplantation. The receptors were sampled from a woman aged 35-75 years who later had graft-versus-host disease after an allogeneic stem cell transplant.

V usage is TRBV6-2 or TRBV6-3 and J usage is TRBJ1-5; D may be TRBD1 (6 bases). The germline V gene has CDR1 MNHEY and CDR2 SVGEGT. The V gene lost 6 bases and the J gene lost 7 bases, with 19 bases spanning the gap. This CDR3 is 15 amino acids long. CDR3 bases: TGTGCCAGCAGCAAAACCCGGACAGTTGGCCAGCCCCAGCATTTT. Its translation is CASSKTRTVGQPQHF.

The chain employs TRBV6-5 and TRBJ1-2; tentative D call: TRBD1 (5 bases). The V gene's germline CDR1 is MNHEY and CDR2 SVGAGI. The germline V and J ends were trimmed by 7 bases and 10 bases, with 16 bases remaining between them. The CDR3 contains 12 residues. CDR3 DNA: TGTGCCAGCAAAACCCAGGGACGAGACTACACCTTC. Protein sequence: CASKTQGRDYTF.

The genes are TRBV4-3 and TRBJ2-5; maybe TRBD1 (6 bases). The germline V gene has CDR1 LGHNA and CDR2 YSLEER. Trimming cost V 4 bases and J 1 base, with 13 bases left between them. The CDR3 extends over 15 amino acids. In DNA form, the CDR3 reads TGCGCCAGCAGCCCCTACCAGGGGTCCCAAGAGACCCAGTACTTC. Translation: CASSPYQGSQETQYF.

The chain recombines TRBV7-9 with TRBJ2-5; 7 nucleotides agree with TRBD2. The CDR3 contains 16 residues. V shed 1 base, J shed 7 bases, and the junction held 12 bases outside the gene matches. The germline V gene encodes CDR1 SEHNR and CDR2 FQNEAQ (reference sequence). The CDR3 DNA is TGTGCCAGCAGCTTAGGATTTGGGGAGGGCCAGGGGACCCAGTACTTC. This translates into CASSLGFGEGQGTQYF.